This T cell receptor (beta chain) was retrieved from a study of cytomegalovirus exposure and HLA in healthy donors. Findings and caveats of the study: Presence/absence analyses assumed roughly uniform sequencing depth across donors, which may not hold. It was only CMV serostatus that was available as immune exposure information. Apparent HLA restriction characterized most CMV-associated TCR beta chains in a later analysis.

The PCR ran on 60 Vbeta and 13 Jbeta primers. Assay: immunoSEQ multiplex PCR; the TCRdb copy retains only in-frame clones and omits some. The sample consists of about 150,000 clones, around 74% of them appearing once. Comments on this clone: Its antigen is not known.

The sequenced sample was PBMCs. This clonotype was sampled from a woman in her thirties in good health and CMV-seronegative.

CDR3 region: CATSRGQNTEAFF. CDR3 bases: TGTGCCACCAGCAGAGGACAGAACACTGAAGCTTTCTTT. The genes are TRBV15 and TRBJ1-1; D is ambiguous. The V and J ends lost 1 base and 1 base respectively, with 4 bases between them. This CDR3 is built from 13 residues. The germline gives CDR1 LNHNV, CDR2 YYDKDF (reference sequence).